Listed below are T cell receptor beta chains from one sample, sequenced in a study of cytomegalovirus exposure and HLA in healthy donors. The assay was immunoSEQ multiplex PCR, and TCRdb's table has in-frame clones only and misses some. The data contain 150,000 to 200,000 clones, approximately 80% of them seen just once; the ten biggest clones take up roughly 10%. Sequencing was performed on PBMCs. Every receptor here comes from a man between 18 and 35 years old in good health and CMV-seropositive. Both conserved end residues are part of each CDR3. A D gene is named only where the DNA matches it firmly. Only part of the rows carry a size: once, few, many, or a class if the clone is expanded.

CDR3 protein	CDR3 DNA	J gene	clone size	CDR3 length	D gene	V gene
CASSWGQGGTEAFF	TGTGCCAGCAGTTGGGGACAGGGCGGCACTGAAGCTTTCTTT	TRBJ1-1	-	14	TRBD1	TRBV6-5
CSLGLSGRYEQYF	TGTTCCCTCGGATTAAGCGGGAGGTACGAGCAGTACTTC	TRBJ2-7	-	13	TRBD2	TRBV30
CASSQGFAYGYTF	TGTGCCAGCAGCCAGGGGTTCGCCTATGGCTACACCTTC	TRBJ1-2	once	13	-	TRBV6-1
CASSPQGRAYGYTF	TGTGCCAGCAGCCCGCAGGGGAGGGCCTATGGCTACACCTTC	TRBJ1-2	-	14	-	TRBV5-6
CASSQTGVGEQYF	TGTGCCAGCAGCCAAACAGGGGTGGGCGAGCAGTACTTC	TRBJ2-7	-	13	TRBD1	TRBV14
CASSVSLGSQETQYF	TGTGCCAGCAGTGTAAGCCTGGGCAGTCAAGAGACCCAGTACTTC	TRBJ2-5	-	15	-	TRBV6-1
CASTGWSADTQYF	TGTGCCAGCACAGGATGGTCAGCAGATACGCAGTATTTT	TRBJ2-3	-	13	-	TRBV6-1
CASKVGGPAVNEQFF	TGTGCCAGCAAAGTGGGGGGGCCAGCCGTCAATGAGCAGTTCTTC	TRBJ2-1	few	15	-	TRBV6-5
CATGSGTGGSYNEQFF	TGTGCCACGGGGTCAGGGACAGGGGGCTCCTACAATGAGCAGTTCTTC	TRBJ2-1	-	16	TRBD1	TRBV15
CASREGLVGGRKTQYF	TGTGCCAGCAGAGAGGGACTAGTGGGGGGGCGGAAGACCCAGTACTTC	TRBJ2-5	-	16	TRBD2	TRBV2
CASRLGQHSGNTIYF	TGTGCCAGCCGCTTGGGGCAGCACTCTGGAAACACCATATATTTT	TRBJ1-3	-	15	-	TRBV28
CASSIMWTGNREYNEQFF	TGTGCCAGTAGTATCATGTGGACAGGGAATCGAGAGTACAATGAGCAGTTCTTC	TRBJ2-1	-	18	TRBD1	TRBV19
CASSLVGTSGSIYNEQFF	TGTGCCAGCAGCCTAGTCGGGACTAGCGGGAGTATCTACAATGAGCAGTTCTTC	TRBJ2-1	-	18	TRBD2	TRBV7-2
CASSPSAGSTYNEQFF	TGTGCCAGTAGTCCCTCAGCAGGGTCTACCTACAATGAGCAGTTCTTC	TRBJ2-1	-	16	-	TRBV19
CASRRLAEAFF	TGTGCCAGCAGACGACTCGCTGAAGCTTTCTTT	TRBJ1-1	-	11	-	TRBV25-1
CASTIGPRAGNTEAFF	TGTGCCAGCACCATTGGCCCTCGAGCAGGGAACACTGAAGCTTTCTTT	TRBJ1-1	-	16	-	TRBV2
CASSLGQGGQPQHF	TGCGCCAGCAGCCTAGGACAGGGAGGTCAGCCCCAGCATTTT	TRBJ1-5	-	14	TRBD1	TRBV5-1
CASSQVERANTEAFF	TGCGCCAGCAGCCAAGTAGAGCGGGCGAACACTGAAGCTTTCTTT	TRBJ1-1	-	15	-	TRBV4-1
CASSPRGGAHNEQFF	TGTGCCAGCAGCCCACGTGGGGGGGCCCACAATGAGCAGTTCTTC	TRBJ2-1	-	15	-	TRBV7-9